This T cell receptor (beta chain) originates from a study of cytomegalovirus exposure and HLA in healthy donors. Background on the study: HLA-typed donors were the source of 83 million or so unique TCRs held in an early data release. Regarding the study as a whole: Data from an earlier analysis indicated that most TCR beta V segments were productive either about 87% or about 30% of the time.

In the PCR, 60 Vbeta and 13 Jbeta primers were used. Original methodology: A follow-up analysis tallied 70 million to 80 million unique TCR beta chains, roughly 9.9 million shared. Using immunoSEQ multiplex PCR, the repertoire was profiled, and TCRdb retains in-frame clones only, with some absent. V and J calls plus clone size are reproduced from that table; the DNA served to infer D and trimming. With more than 100,000 clones in the sample, the ten largest clones hold about 3%. Each donor's status was that of a healthy bone marrow donor. This CDR3 comprises 14 residues. The V gene end was trimmed by 4 bases and the J gene end by 2 bases; junction bases not matched to a gene: 4. In germline, CDR1 is LNHDA, CDR2 SQIVND (reference sequence). A note on this clone: The antigen is not known.

The receptor was derived from a man between 40 and 49 years old in good health and CMV-seronegative. The gene calls are TRBV19 and TRBJ1-2; 7 nucleotides agree with TRBD1. Sample: PBMCs. CDR3 nucleotides: TGTGCCAGTAGTAACCCGACAGGGAACTATGGCTACACCTTC. Translation gives CASSNPTGNYGYTF.